This is a list of T cell receptor beta chains from one sample in a study of blood T cells in healthy people across ages. From the 5' RACE reads, TCRdb called clonotypes with MiXCR, one entry per CDR3 protein. The sample shows 1 million or so distinct CDR3 sequences, about 23% of them seen only once. The data also belong to a second study, concerning T cells of mothers and their children.

Sequences were obtained from blood. These receptors were obtained from a girl aged 2 to 9 in good health. CDR3s include the opening cysteine and the closing phenylalanine or tryptophan. D genes are given only for firm matches. Clone size appears in some rows only: once, few, many, or a class for an expanded clone.

j_gene,abundance,d_gene,v_gene,CDR3aa,CDR3nt
TRBJ1-2,.,.,TRBV20-1,CSTRQINYGYTF,TGCAGTACCCGACAGATTAACTATGGCTACACCTTC
TRBJ2-6,.,.,TRBV20-1,CSASEGRTGANVLTF,TGCAGTGCTAGTGAGGGCAGGACCGGGGCCAACGTCCTGACTTTC
TRBJ2-7,.,TRBD2,TRBV3-1,CASSRLAGASEQYF,TGTGCCAGCAGCCGACTAGCGGGAGCCAGCGAGCAGTACTTC
TRBJ2-1,few,.,TRBV7-9,CASSPRQVSYNEQFF,TGTGCCAGCAGCCCCAGACAGGTCTCCTACAATGAGCAGTTCTTC
TRBJ1-4,.,.,TRBV3-1,CASSQGGRNEKLFF,TGTGCCAGCAGCCAAGGGGGCAGGAATGAAAAACTGTTTTTT
TRBJ2-7,.,.,TRBV7-9,CAASEGNRDQPYEQYF,TGTGCCGCCAGCGAGGGGAACCGGGACCAGCCCTACGAGCAGTACTTC
TRBJ1-1,few,.,TRBV27,CASSWTAQGTEAFF,TGTGCCAGCAGTTGGACAGCCCAGGGGACTGAAGCTTTCTTT
TRBJ2-4,.,.,TRBV7-2,CASSPLDSPWNIQYF,TGTGCCAGCAGCCCTCTTGATAGCCCATGGAACATTCAGTACTTC
TRBJ2-5,.,.,TRBV20-1,CKVGDQETQYF,TGCAAGGTCGGGGACCAAGAGACCCAGTACTTC
TRBJ2-7,.,.,TRBV7-9,CASSLEETHTDEQYF,TGTGCCAGCAGCTTAGAAGAGACACACACTGACGAGCAGTACTTC
TRBJ1-2,few,.,TRBV5-5,CASSLFTPGNYGYTF,TGTGCCAGCAGCTTGTTTACCCCGGGCAACTATGGCTACACCTTC
TRBJ2-3,.,.,TRBV7-2,CASSAWTRSGATVNF,TGTGCCAGCAGCGCCTGGACTAGATCGGGGGCAACGGTGAATTTT
TRBJ2-4,.,.,TRBV9,CASSPQANIQYF,TGTGCCAGCAGCCCCCAGGCGAACATTCAGTACTTC
TRBJ2-5,.,.,TRBV3-1,CASSQDPAPQYF,TGTGCCAGCAGCCAAGACCCAGCTCCCCAGTACTTC
TRBJ2-1,few,TRBD2,TRBV12-3/TRBV12-4,CASSFLTSGIDYEQFF,TGCGCCAGCAGTTTCCTGACTAGCGGAATCGACTATGAGCAGTTCTTC
TRBJ2-1,.,.,TRBV6-5,CASSYLGPYNEQFF,TGTGCCAGCAGTTACCTCGGACCATACAATGAGCAGTTCTTC
TRBJ2-5,.,TRBD1,TRBV29-1,CSSGQVGNHRFF,TGCAGCTCGGGACAGGTGGGGAATCACCGGTTCTTC
TRBJ1-2,.,.,TRBV11-2,CASSLDFGEYDYGYTF,TGTGCCAGCAGCCTTGATTTTGGGGAGTATGACTATGGCTACACCTTC
TRBJ2-1,.,TRBD1,TRBV7-3,CASSLTGTGVEQFF,TGTGCCAGCAGCTTAACTGGGACAGGAGTTGAGCAGTTCTTC
TRBJ2-5,few,.,TRBV9,CASSADGGETQYF,TGTGCCAGCAGCGCCGACGGGGGCGAGACCCAGTACTTC
TRBJ2-7,.,.,TRBV6-1,CASSGGAVEQYF,TGTGCCAGCAGTGGAGGGGCGGTGGAGCAGTACTTC
TRBJ1-1,.,.,TRBV7-9,CASRSKGNTEAFF,TGTGCCAGCAGATCAAAGGGTAACACTGAAGCTTTCTTT
TRBJ1-6,.,.,TRBV24-1,CAPEPGRKNSPLHF,TGTGCCCCCGAGCCCGGGCGCAAAAATTCACCCCTCCACTTT
TRBJ1-3,.,TRBD1,TRBV11-2,CASSRQGLSGNTIYF,TGTGCCAGCAGTCGACAGGGTCTTTCTGGAAACACCATATATTTT
TRBJ1-4,few,.,TRBV7-8,CASSLGTTREKLFF,TGTGCCAGCAGCTTAGGGACAACACGTGAAAAACTGTTTTTT
TRBJ2-7,.,.,TRBV2,CASSGPNYEQYF,TGTGCCAGTTCCGGTCCCAACTACGAGCAGTACTTC
TRBJ2-7,few,.,TRBV29-1,CSVEGPVNSYEQYF,TGCAGCGTTGAAGGGCCAGTCAATTCCTACGAGCAGTACTTC
TRBJ1-2,few,.,TRBV7-3,CPSSPDSLGGYTF,TGTCCCAGCAGTCCCGACTCTCTCGGGGGCTACACCTTC
TRBJ2-3,.,.,TRBV29-1,CSAKGGDTQYF,TGCAGCGCAAAGGGGGGAGATACGCAGTATTTT
TRBJ1-2,.,.,TRBV4-3,CASSQDWGGGYTF,TGCGCCAGCAGCCAAGACTGGGGTGGTGGCTACACCTTC
TRBJ1-1,many,.,TRBV29-1,CSVGRNTEAFF,TGCAGCGTTGGAAGGAACACTGAAGCTTTCTTT
TRBJ2-5,few,TRBD1,TRBV5-1,CASSLVRTGVFQETQYF,TGCGCCAGCAGCTTGGTAAGGACAGGGGTTTTCCAAGAGACCCAGTACTTC
TRBJ2-5,few,TRBD2,TRBV12-3/TRBV12-4,CASSSLAGLAGDRETQYF,TGTGCCAGCAGTTCCCTCGCGGGACTAGCGGGAGACAGGGAGACCCAGTACTTC
TRBJ2-7,few,.,TRBV24-1,CATSDGADYEQYF,TGTGCCACCAGTGACGGGGCGGACTACGAGCAGTACTTC
TRBJ2-7,few,.,TRBV29-1,CSVLIQSSYEQYF,TGCAGCGTTCTAATTCAGAGCTCCTACGAGCAGTACTTC
TRBJ2-7,few,TRBD1,TRBV4-1,CASSQISTGGMHEQYF,TGCGCCAGCAGCCAAATTTCCACAGGGGGCATGCACGAGCAGTACTTC
TRBJ1-1,few,.,TRBV5-1,CASNSGPEAFF,TGCGCCAGCAATTCTGGCCCTGAAGCTTTCTTT
TRBJ1-2,few,.,TRBV12-3/TRBV12-4,CASSLIGIGYGYTF,TGTGCCAGCAGTTTAATAGGGATTGGGTACGGCTACACCTTC
TRBJ2-1,.,.,TRBV29-1,CSVLRDEQFF,TGCAGCGTTCTTCGTGATGAGCAGTTCTTC
TRBJ2-2,few,.,TRBV12-5,CASGLRSTNTGELFF,TGTGCTAGTGGTTTGCGAAGTACGAACACCGGGGAGCTGTTTTTT
TRBJ2-7,few,.,TRBV11-2,CASSSTPIPPLYEQYF,TGTGCCAGCAGCTCTACGCCGATACCCCCGCTTTACGAGCAGTACTTC
TRBJ2-5,.,.,TRBV7-2,CASSLAVSLQETQYF,TGTGCCAGCAGCTTAGCCGTTAGTCTCCAAGAGACCCAGTACTTC
TRBJ1-1,.,.,TRBV27,CASSLSLGTEAFF,TGTGCCAGCAGTTTATCTCTGGGCACTGAAGCTTTCTTT
TRBJ2-4,.,.,TRBV7-9,CASSSPGLAKNIQYF,TGTGCCAGCAGCTCGCCGGGACTAGCCAAAAACATTCAGTACTTC
TRBJ1-4,.,.,TRBV6-6,CASSPGAVNEKLFF,TGTGCCAGCAGCCCTGGGGCGGTGAATGAAAAACTGTTTTTT
TRBJ1-1,few,.,TRBV29-1,CGVVGLYTEAFF,TGCGGCGTTGTTGGGCTCTACACTGAAGCTTTCTTT
TRBJ2-7,.,.,TRBV3-1,CASSQGRTAYEQYF,TGTGCCAGCAGCCAAGGGCGGACAGCCTACGAGCAGTACTTC
TRBJ2-5,.,.,TRBV29-1,CSVRPRLVSETQYF,TGCAGCGTTCGCCCTAGATTGGTCAGTGAGACCCAGTACTTC
TRBJ2-4,.,.,TRBV6-5,CASSLISGKDIQYF,TGTGCCAGCAGTTTAATTTCCGGGAAGGACATTCAGTACTTC
TRBJ2-2,.,TRBD1,TRBV5-1,CASKQPGQGAQNTGELFF,TGCGCCAGCAAACAACCGGGACAGGGGGCCCAGAACACCGGGGAGCTGTTTTTT
TRBJ2-7,few,.,TRBV3-1,CASSQSVRTHEQYF,TGTGCCAGCAGCCAGTCTGTGAGAACCCACGAGCAGTACTTC